This paragraph reports one TCR beta chain. Sequencing was performed with immunoSEQ multiplex PCR; in TCRdb, only in-frame clones are kept and a portion is missing. The sample holds fewer than 500,000 clones, roughly nine tenths seen once. Individuals drawn from 24 US areas were roughly 18 to 100 years old. These data are taken from a study of blood T cell repertoires in COVID-19. Specimen: PBMCs or T cells enriched from blood (not recorded which). The source is a young woman with acute COVID-19.

As DNA, the CDR3 is TGTGCCAGCAGCTTAGGGGTCAGGGCACCGGAAGGCTACACCTTC. This translates into CASSLGVRAPEGYTF. V is TRBV13 and J is TRBJ1-2, with D tentatively TRBD1 (5 bases). The CDR3 is 15 amino acids. Trimming removed 0 bases at V and 8 bases at J, with 16 bases between. Germline V lookup: CDR1 PRHDT, CDR2 FYEKMQ (reference sequence).